This passage covers 9 T cell receptor beta chains from one sample sequenced in a study of T cells in Graves' hyperthyroidism and ophthalmopathy. Researchers took RNA transcripts and amplified the TCR beta CDR3 regions from them. Primed by the HTBI set, a first-round RT-PCR was run on the TCR CDR3. Each CDR3 protein gets one entry after TCRdb re-called the multiplex PCR reads with MiXCR. The sample records around 620,000 distinct CDR3 sequences, about 45% being singletons. The sample taken for sequencing was peripheral blood or thyroid tissue (not recorded which). The source of these receptors is an adult woman with Graves' disease, either hyperthyroidism or ophthalmopathy (not recorded which).

The rearrangement joins TRBV10-3 to TRBJ1-5; weak D call: TRBD1 (6 bases). Germline V lookup: CDR1 ENHRY, CDR2 SYGVKD. The CDR3 has 15 amino acids. The V end was cut by 4 bases, the J end by 6 bases, with 16 bases between. In DNA, the CDR3 is TGTGCCATCAGTGGGAGGGGGGGGCGCGGTCAGCCCCAGCATTTT. Encoded protein: CAISGRGGRGQPQHF.

This clonotype was recorded many times. CDR3 protein: CASTSGDYGYTF. The DNA for the CDR3 is TGTGCCAGTACCTCAGGGGACTATGGCTACACCTTC. The V call is TRBV19, the J call TRBJ1-2; D perhaps matches TRBD1 (6 bases). Germline V lookup: CDR1 LNHDA, CDR2 SQIVND (reference sequence). Trimming removed 7 bases at V and 3 bases at J, with 9 bases between. This CDR3 comprises 12 residues.

This clonotype is a singleton in its sample. This chain uses TRBV7-2 with TRBJ1-2; D might be TRBD1 (6 bases). Looked up from germline, CDR1 is SGHTA and CDR2 is FQGNSA. This CDR3 contains 14 residues. With 7 bases removed from V and 0 bases from J, the gap between germline ends came to 12 bases. CDR3 sequence: CASNKQGPNYGYTF. CDR3 nucleotide sequence: TGTGCCAGCAACAAACAGGGCCCTAACTATGGCTACACCTTC.

The V call is TRBV27, the J call TRBJ2-7, with TRBD1 matching 9 bases. J lost 8 bases, V lost 3 bases, and 11 bases had no gene match. The germline gives CDR1 MNHEY, CDR2 SMNVEV (reference sequence). The CDR3 covers 15 residues. The DNA for the CDR3 is TGTGCCAGCAGTTTCGCAACCGGGACAGGGACACAGCAGTACTTC. Amino acid sequence: CASSFATGTGTQQYF.

The chain has TRBV7-9 and TRBJ1-2, with D possibly being TRBD1 (5 bases). Germline CDR1 SEHNR, CDR2 FQNEAQ (reference sequence). The ends were cut back, 3 bases at V and 2 bases at J, with 13 bases in the middle. This CDR3 contains 15 residues. The CDR3 DNA sequence: TGTGCCAGCAGCTTGTCGGGGCTCCGGAACTATGGCTACACCTTC. Protein sequence: CASSLSGLRNYGYTF.

The table lists this clonotype with many counts. The chain joins TRBV5-1 to TRBJ1-2, with D possibly TRBD1 on 5 matching bases. V lost 4 bases and J lost 7, with 8 bases in between. Germline V lookup: CDR1 SGHRS, CDR2 YFSETQ. The CDR3 runs to 11 residues. This CDR3 is CASSPGTGYTF. CDR3 in DNA: TGCGCCAGCAGCCCCGGGACTGGCTACACCTTC.

This rearrangement joins TRBV5-1 to TRBJ1-2; 9 positions agree with TRBD1. Germline values: CDR1 SGHRS, CDR2 YFSETQ. The CDR3 covers 14 residues. Trimming took 4 bases from V and 4 from J; bases not matched to a gene: 5. This CDR3 reads CASSDTGGAYGYTF. Written as DNA, the CDR3 is TGCGCCAGCAGCGACACAGGGGGCGCCTATGGCTACACCTTC.

The rearrangement joins TRBV29-1 to TRBJ2-3; D could derive from TRBD1 or TRBD2 (5 bases each). The CDR3 length is 13 residues. Trimming removed 7 bases from V and 0 bases from J, with 11 bases in between. Germline assignment: CDR1 SQVTM and CDR2 ANQGSEA. CDR3 loop: CSAVRGSTDTQYF. The CDR3 DNA follows: TGCAGCGCCGTGAGGGGAAGCACAGATACGCAGTATTTT.

This clonotype was seen many times. The chain employs TRBV6-1 and TRBJ1-1, with 8 nucleotides matching TRBD1. The CDR3 is 16 residues long. Per the germline V gene, CDR1 is MNHNS and CDR2 is SASEGT. Trimming at V came to 3 bases and at J to 1 base, leaving 7 bases not matched to a gene. CDR3 residues: CASSDDAGTGNTEAFF. For the CDR3, the DNA is TGTGCCAGCAGTGACGATGCCGGGACAGGGAACACTGAAGCTTTCTTT.